This TCR beta chain came from a study of cytomegalovirus exposure and HLA in healthy donors. For the study at large: Samples from HLA-typed donors yielded 65 million to 90 million unique TCRs in an early data release.

Researchers ran the PCR with 60 Vbeta and 13 Jbeta primers. Profiling relied on immunoSEQ multiplex PCR, and the TCRdb table lists in-frame clones only, not all of them. Of approximately 160,000 clones listed, over 60% are singletons. With 5 bases clipped from V and 3 bases from J, the junction kept 6 bases outside the gene matches. CDR3 length: 14 amino acids. The V gene's germline CDR1 is SGHTA and CDR2 FQGNSA. The rearrangement uses TRBV7-2 and TRBJ2-7; 8 positions agree with TRBD1. The source material was PBMCs. This TCR derives from a female donor in good health and CMV-seronegative. CDR3 bases: TGTGCCAGCAGCACGGGACAGGCATTCTACGAGCAGTACTTC. Translating it yields CASSTGQAFYEQYF.